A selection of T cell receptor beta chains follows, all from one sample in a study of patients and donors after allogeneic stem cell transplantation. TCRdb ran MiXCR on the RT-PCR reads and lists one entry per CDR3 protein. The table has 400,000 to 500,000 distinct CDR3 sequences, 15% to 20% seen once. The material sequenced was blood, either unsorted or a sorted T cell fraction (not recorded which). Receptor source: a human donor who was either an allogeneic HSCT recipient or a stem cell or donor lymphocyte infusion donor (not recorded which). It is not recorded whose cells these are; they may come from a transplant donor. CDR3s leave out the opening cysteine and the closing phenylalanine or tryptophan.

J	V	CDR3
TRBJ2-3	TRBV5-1	ASSFEQGSTDTQY
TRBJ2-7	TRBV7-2	ASSYWDRRKNEQY
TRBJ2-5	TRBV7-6	ASSLAGQGVWETQY
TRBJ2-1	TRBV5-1	ASSSGTGYNEQF
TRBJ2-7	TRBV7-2	ASSQSRPPVYEQY
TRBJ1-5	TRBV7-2	ASRRIQGFGNQPQH
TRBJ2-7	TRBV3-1	ASSPDLYYEQY
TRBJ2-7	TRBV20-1	SARGPHSYEQY
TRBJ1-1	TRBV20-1	SQGRRNTEAF
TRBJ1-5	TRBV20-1	SAIVNSNQPQH
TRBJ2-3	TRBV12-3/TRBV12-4	ASSLELADVTDTQY
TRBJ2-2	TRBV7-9	ASSPGQGTFTGELF
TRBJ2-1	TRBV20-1	SAYTSGAPRYNEQF
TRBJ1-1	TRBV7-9	ASSLRELSTEAF
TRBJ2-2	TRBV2	ASQRGTGELF
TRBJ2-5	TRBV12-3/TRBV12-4	ASTIPSNQETQY
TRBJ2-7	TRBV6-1	ASRLTGRGSYEQY
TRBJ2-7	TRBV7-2	ASSPTPYEQY
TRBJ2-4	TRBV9	ASSPPGGTLNIQY
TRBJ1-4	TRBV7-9	ASSAGWAPTNEKLF